A selection of T cell receptor beta chains follows, all from one sample in a study of early T cells in non-severe SARS-CoV-2 infection. A single record per CDR3 protein comes from TCRdb applying MiXCR to the 5' RACE reads. This table holds about 82,000 distinct CDR3 sequences, about 12% found once. The sequenced material came from whole blood. The receptors shown here come from an adult who was a healthcare worker with PCR-confirmed SARS-CoV-2 infection or an uninfected control (not recorded which). The CDR3 runs from the conserved cysteine through the conserved F or W. A D gene is named only where the DNA matches it firmly. A clone size is listed for some rows: how often the clone was seen (once, few, many), or a class if it is expanded.

j_call v_call clone_size d_call cdr3_nt cdr3_aa
TRBJ1-2 TRBV6-5 few . TGTGCCAGCAGTTACCGGGACGGAAGCTATGGCTACACCTTC CASSYRDGSYGYTF
TRBJ2-1 TRBV20-1 few . TGCAGTGCTAGAGATCCCTCTAAACCACGGGGCTACAATGAGCAGTTCTTC CSARDPSKPRGYNEQFF
TRBJ1-4 TRBV13 many TRBD1 TGTGCCAGCAGCCACTGGGACAGAGGAAAACTGTTTTTT CASSHWDRGKLFF
TRBJ1-1 TRBV7-9 . . TGTGCCAGCAGCCCCCGGGCAGGGCCTGAAGCTTTCTTT CASSPRAGPEAFF
TRBJ1-1 TRBV18 few . TGTGCCAGCTCACCAGGCAGGGCCTCGAACACTGAAGCTTTCTTT CASSPGRASNTEAFF
TRBJ2-1 TRBV9 . . TGTGCCAGCAGCGTAGCGGGCTCCTACAATGAGCAGTTCTTC CASSVAGSYNEQFF
TRBJ1-4 TRBV4-2 . . TGTGCCAGCAGCCAGACGAACGTCCTCAATGAAAAACTGTTTTTT CASSQTNVLNEKLFF
TRBJ2-5 TRBV20-1 . . TGCAGTGCTAGCGCGCCGGGGGAAGGAGAGACCCAGTACTTC CSASAPGEGETQYF
TRBJ1-2 TRBV28 . . TGTGCCAGCAGCCTCAACTCATATGGCTACACCTTC CASSLNSYGYTF
TRBJ2-1 TRBV12-3/TRBV12-4 many TRBD2 TGTGCCAGCAGTGTTACTAGCGGGGGGGCCAATGAGCAGTTCTTC CASSVTSGGANEQFF
TRBJ2-7 TRBV11-1 . . TGTGCCAGCAGCCGTTTGGAGAAGACCTACGAGCAGTACTTC CASSRLEKTYEQYF
TRBJ1-6 TRBV6-4 few TRBD1 TGTGCCAGCAGCCTAATCGGACAGGGGAATTCACCCCTCCACTTT CASSLIGQGNSPLHF
TRBJ2-1 TRBV2 many TRBD1 TGTGCCAGCAGTGGATCCCGGGACAGGGGTCAGTTTGACAATGAGCAGTTCTTC CASSGSRDRGQFDNEQFF
TRBJ2-7 TRBV5-1 . . TGCGCCAGCAGCTTCAGCGACACGTCCTACGAGCAGTACTTC CASSFSDTSYEQYF